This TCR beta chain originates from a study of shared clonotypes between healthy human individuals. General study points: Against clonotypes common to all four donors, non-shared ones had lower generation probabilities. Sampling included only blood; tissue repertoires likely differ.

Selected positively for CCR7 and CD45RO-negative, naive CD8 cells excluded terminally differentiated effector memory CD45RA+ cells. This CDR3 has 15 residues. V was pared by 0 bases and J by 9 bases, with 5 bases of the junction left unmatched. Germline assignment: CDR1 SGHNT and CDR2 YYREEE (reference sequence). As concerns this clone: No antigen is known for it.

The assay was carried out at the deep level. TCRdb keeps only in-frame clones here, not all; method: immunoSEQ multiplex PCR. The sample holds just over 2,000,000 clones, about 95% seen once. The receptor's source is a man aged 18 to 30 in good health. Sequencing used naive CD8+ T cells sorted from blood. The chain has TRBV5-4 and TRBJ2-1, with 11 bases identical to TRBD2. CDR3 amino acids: CASSLGLAGIGEQFF. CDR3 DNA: TGTGCCAGCAGCTTGGGACTAGCGGGGATAGGTGAGCAGTTCTTC.